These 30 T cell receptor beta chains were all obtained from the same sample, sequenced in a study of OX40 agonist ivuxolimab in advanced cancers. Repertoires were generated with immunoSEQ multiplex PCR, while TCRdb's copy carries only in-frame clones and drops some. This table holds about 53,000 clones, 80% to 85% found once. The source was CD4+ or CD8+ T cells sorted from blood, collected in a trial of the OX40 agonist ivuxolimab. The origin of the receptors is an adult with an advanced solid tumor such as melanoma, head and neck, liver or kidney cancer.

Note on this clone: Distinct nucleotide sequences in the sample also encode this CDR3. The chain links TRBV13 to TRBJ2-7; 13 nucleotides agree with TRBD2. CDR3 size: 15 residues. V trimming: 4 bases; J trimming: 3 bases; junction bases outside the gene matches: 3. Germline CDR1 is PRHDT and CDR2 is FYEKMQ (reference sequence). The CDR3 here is CASSSRTSGGYEQYF. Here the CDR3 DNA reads TGTGCCAGCAGCTCAAGGACTAGCGGGGGCTACGAGCAGTACTTC.

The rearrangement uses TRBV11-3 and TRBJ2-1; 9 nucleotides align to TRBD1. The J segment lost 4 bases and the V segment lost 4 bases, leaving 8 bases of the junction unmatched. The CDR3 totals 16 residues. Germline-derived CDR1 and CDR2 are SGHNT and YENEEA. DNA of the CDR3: TGTGCCAGCAGCTCATCCGGGACAGGGAGATACAATGAGCAGTTCTTC. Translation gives CASSSSGTGRYNEQFF.

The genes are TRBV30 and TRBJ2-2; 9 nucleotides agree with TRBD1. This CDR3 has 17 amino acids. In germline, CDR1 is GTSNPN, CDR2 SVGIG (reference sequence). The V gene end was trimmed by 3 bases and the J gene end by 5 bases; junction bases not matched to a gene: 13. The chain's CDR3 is CAWRVRRTGVNTGELFF. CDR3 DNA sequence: TGTGCCTGGAGGGTGCGAAGGACAGGGGTAAATACCGGGGAGCTGTTTTTT.

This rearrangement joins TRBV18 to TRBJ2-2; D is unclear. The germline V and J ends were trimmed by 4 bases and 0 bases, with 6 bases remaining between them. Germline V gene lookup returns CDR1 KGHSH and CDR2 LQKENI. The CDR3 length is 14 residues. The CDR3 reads CASSHAPNTGELFF. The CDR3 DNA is TGTGCCAGCTCACACGCACCGAACACCGGGGAGCTGTTTTTT.

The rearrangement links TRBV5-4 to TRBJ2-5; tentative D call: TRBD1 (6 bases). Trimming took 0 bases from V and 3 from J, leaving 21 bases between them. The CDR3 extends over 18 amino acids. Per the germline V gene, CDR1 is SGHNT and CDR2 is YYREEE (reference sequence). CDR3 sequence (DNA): TGTGCCAGCAGCTTGGGCCATATCTTAGGGGGTAGGAAAGAGACCCAGTACTTC. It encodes CASSLGHILGGRKETQYF.

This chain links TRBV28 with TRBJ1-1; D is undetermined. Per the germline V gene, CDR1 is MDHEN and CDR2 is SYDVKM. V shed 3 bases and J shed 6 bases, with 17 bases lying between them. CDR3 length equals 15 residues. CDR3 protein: CASSFGGAGRAEAFF. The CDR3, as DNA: TGTGCCAGCAGTTTCGGTGGAGCCGGGCGGGCTGAAGCTTTCTTT.

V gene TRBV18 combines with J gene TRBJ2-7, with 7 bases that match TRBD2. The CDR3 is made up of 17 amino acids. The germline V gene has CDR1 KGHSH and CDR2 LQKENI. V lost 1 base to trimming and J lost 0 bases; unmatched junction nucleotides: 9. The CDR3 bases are TGTGCCAGCTCACCACAAGGCGGGGGTTTGGGCTCCTACGAGCAGTACTTC. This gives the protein CASSPQGGGLGSYEQYF.

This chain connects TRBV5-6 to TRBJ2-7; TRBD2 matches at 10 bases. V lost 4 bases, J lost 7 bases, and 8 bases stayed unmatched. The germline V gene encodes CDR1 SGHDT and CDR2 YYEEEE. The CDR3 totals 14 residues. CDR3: CASSHPGLAVEQYF. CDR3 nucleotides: TGTGCCAGCAGCCACCCTGGACTAGCGGTTGAGCAGTACTTC.

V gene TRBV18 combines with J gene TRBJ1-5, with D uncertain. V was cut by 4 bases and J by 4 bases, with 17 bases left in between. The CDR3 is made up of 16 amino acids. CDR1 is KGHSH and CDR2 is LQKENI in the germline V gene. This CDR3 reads CASSRIATQTNQPQHF. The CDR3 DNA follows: TGTGCCAGCTCACGAATTGCGACTCAGACTAATCAGCCCCAGCATTTT.

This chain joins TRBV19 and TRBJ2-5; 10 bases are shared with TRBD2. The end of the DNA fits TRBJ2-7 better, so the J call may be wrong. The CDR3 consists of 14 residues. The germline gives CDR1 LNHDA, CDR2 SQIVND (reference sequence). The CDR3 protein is CASSRTSGTYEQYF. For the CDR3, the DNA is TGTGCCAGTAGTAGGACTAGCGGCACCTACGAGCAGTACTTC.

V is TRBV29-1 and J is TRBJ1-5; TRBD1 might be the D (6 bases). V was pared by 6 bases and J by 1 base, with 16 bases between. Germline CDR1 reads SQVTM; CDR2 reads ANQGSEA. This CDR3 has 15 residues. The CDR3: CSVLISGESNQPQHF. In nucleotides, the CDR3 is TGCAGCGTCCTTATATCAGGGGAGAGCAATCAGCCCCAGCATTTT.

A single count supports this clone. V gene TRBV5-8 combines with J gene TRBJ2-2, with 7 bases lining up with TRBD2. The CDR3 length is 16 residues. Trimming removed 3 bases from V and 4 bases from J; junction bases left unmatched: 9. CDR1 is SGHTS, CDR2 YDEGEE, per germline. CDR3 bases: TGTGCCAGCAGCTCCAGATCGGGACTAATCACCGGGGAGCTGTTTTTT. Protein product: CASSSRSGLITGELFF.

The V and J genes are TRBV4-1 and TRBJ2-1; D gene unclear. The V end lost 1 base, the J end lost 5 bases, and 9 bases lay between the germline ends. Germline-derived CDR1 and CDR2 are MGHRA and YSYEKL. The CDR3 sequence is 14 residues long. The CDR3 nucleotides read TGCGCCAGCAGCCAAGTATTCACCAACAATGAGCAGTTCTTC. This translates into CASSQVFTNNEQFF.

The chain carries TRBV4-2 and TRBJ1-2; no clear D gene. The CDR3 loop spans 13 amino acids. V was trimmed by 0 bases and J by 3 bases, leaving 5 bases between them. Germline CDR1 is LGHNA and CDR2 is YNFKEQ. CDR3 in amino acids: CASSQDPDYGYTF. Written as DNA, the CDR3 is TGTGCCAGCAGCCAAGATCCGGACTATGGCTACACCTTC.

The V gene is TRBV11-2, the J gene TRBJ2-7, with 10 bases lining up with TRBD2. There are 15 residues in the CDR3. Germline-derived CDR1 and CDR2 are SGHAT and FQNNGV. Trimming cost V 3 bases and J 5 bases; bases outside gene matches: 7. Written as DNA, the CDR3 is TGTGCCAGCAGCTTGCTGGCTAGCGGGAGCGACGAGCAGTACTTC. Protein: CASSLLASGSDEQYF.

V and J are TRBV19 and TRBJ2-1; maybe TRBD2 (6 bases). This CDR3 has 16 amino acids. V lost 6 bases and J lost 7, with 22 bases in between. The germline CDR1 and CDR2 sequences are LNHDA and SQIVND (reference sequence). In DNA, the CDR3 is TGTGCCAGTAGCCAAGGAGGGGACCCTGGGAAGAATGAGCAGTTCTTC. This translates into CASSQGGDPGKNEQFF.

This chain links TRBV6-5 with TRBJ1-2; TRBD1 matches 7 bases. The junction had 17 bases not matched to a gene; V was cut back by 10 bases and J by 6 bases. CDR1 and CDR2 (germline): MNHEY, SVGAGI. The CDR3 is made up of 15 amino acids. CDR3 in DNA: TGTGCCAACACTAATACCATCGACAGGGTTAATGGCTACACCTTC. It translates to CANTNTIDRVNGYTF.

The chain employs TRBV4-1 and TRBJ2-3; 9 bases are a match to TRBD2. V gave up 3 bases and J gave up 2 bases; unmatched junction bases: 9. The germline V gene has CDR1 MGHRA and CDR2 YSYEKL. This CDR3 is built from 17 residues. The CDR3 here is CASSHGGTSSLTDTQYF. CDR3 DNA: TGCGCCAGCAGCCATGGAGGGACTAGCAGCCTCACAGATACGCAGTATTTT.

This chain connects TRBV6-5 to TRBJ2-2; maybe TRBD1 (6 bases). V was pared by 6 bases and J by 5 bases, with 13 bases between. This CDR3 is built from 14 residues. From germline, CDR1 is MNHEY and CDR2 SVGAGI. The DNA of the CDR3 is TGTGCCAGCAGCCTTACACAGGGTACCGGGGAGCTGTTTTTT. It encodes CASSLTQGTGELFF.

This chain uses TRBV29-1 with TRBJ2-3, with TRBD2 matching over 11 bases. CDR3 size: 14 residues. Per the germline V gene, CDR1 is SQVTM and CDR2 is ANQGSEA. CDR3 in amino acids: CSAGTSGRTDTQYF. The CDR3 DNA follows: TGCAGTGCTGGGACTAGCGGTCGCACAGATACGCAGTATTTT.

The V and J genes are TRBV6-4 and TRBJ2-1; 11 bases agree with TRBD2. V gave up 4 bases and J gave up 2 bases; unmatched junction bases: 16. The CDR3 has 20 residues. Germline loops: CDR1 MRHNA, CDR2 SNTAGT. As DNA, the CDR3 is TGTGCCAGCAGTGGAACCGGGACTAGCGGAATAGGTAGCGCCTACAATGAGCAGTTCTTC. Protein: CASSGTGTSGIGSAYNEQFF.

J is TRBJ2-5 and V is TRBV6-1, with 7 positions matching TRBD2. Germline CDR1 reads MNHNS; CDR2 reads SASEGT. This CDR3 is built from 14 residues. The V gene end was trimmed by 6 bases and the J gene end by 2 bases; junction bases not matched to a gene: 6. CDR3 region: CASSVSGLQETQYF. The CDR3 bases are TGTGCCAGCAGCGTTAGCGGGTTACAAGAGACCCAGTACTTC.

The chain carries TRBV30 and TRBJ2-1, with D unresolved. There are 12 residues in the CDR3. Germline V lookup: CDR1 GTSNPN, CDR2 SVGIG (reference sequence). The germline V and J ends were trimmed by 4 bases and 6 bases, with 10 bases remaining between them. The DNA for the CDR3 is TGTGCCTGGAATCCTAGGAGCAATGAGCAGTTCTTC. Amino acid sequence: CAWNPRSNEQFF. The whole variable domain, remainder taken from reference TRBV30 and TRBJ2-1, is SQTIHQWPATLVQPVGSPLSLECTVEGTSNPNLYWYRQAAGRGLQLLFYSVGIGQISSEVPQNLSASRPQDRQFILSSKKLLLSDSGFYLCAWNPRSNEQFFGPGTRLTVL.

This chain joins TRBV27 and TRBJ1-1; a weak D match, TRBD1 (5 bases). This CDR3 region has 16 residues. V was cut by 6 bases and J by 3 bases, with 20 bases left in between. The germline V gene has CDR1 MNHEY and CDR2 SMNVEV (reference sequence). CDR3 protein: CASSKLGGGSYTEAFF. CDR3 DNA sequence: TGTGCCAGCAGCAAGTTGGGGGGAGGATCCTACACTGAAGCTTTCTTT.

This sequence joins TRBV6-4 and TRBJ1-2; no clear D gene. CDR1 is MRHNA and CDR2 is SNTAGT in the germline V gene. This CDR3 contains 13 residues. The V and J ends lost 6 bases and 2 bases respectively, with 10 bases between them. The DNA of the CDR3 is TGTGCCAGCAGCAATGAGTTAAACTATGGCTACACCTTC. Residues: CASSNELNYGYTF.

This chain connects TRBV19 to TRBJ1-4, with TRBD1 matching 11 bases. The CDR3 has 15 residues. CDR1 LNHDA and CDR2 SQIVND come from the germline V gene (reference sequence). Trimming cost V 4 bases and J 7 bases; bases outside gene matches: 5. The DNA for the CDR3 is TGTGCCAGTAGTACCGGGACAGGGGGAGGTGAAAAACTGTTTTTT. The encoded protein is CASSTGTGGGEKLFF.

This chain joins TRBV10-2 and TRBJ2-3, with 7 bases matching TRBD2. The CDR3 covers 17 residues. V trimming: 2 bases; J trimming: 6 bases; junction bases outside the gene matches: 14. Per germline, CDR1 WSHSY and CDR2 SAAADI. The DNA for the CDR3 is TGCGCCAGCAGTGAGAATATGTGGGAGGGCCCTGGGGATACGCAGTATTTT. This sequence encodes CASSENMWEGPGDTQYF.

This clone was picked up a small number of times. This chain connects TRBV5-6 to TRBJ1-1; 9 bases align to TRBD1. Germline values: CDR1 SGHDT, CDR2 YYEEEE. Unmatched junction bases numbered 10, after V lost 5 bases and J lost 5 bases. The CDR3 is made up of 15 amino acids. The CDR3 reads CASRGWDRVGTEAFF. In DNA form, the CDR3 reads TGTGCCAGCAGGGGGTGGGACAGGGTGGGGACTGAAGCTTTCTTT.

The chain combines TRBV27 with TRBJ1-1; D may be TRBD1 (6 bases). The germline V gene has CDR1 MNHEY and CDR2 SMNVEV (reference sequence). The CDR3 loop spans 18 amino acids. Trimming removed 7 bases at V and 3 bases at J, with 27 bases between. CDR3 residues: CASIYRVGGPGVDTEAFF. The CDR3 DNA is TGTGCCAGCATTTATCGGGTCGGGGGCCCAGGGGTGGACACTGAAGCTTTCTTT.

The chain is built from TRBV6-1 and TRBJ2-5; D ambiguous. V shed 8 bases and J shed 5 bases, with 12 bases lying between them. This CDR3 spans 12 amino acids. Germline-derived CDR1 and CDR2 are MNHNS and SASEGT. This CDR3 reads CASAPRSETQYF. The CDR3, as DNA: TGTGCCAGCGCCCCCAGGAGCGAGACCCAGTACTTC.